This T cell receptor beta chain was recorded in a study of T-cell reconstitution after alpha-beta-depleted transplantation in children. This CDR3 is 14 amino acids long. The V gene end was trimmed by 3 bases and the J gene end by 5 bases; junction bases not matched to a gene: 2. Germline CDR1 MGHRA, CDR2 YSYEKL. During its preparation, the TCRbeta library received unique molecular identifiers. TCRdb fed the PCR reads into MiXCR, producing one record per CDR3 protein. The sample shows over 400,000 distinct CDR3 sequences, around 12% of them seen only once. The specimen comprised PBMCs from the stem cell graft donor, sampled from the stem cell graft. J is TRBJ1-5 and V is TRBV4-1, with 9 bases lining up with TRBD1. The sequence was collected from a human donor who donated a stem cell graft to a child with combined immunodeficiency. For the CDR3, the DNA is TGCGCCAGCAGCCAGGGGACAGGGCATCAGCCCCAGCATTTT. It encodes CASSQGTGHQPQHF.